This T cell receptor (beta chain) is drawn from a study of T cell responses to AZD1222 COVID-19 vaccine. Assay: immunoSEQ multiplex PCR; the TCRdb copy retains only in-frame clones and omits some. The sample has approximately 120,000 clones; around nine tenths are singletons. Trimming removed 2 bases from V and 4 bases from J, with 17 bases in between. In germline, CDR1 is MDHEN, CDR2 SYDVKM. The CDR3 totals 16 residues. The source was peripheral blood, collected on day 0 of AZD1222 vaccination. The chain links TRBV28 to TRBJ1-1; possibly TRBD1 for D (6 bases). The sequence came from an adult in good health. CDR3 bases: TGTGCCAGCAGTTTAGTATTGGGGGGCCAGGGCACTGAAGCTTTCTTT. Its translation is CASSLVLGGQGTEAFF.